The sequence of this T cell receptor (beta chain) was determined in a study of T cells in Graves' hyperthyroidism and ophthalmopathy. In the case of this clonotype: Antigen unknown. With a much larger clone just one base away, this may be a read error.

RNA transcripts served as the template for amplifying TCR beta CDR3 regions. Primed by the HTBI set, a first-round RT-PCR was run on the TCR CDR3. TCRdb reprocessed the multiplex PCR reads via MiXCR and lists one record per CDR3 protein. This sample carries about 400,000 distinct CDR3 sequences, approximately 14% of them seen once, and the ten largest clones take over 7.5%. Germline V gene lookup returns CDR1 MNHNS and CDR2 SASEGT. V was clipped by 6 bases and J by 5 bases, with 16 bases between them. The CDR3 has 15 amino acids. Exclusion criteria comprised uncontrolled infection, other autoimmune disease, pregnancy or lactation. Orbital computed tomography, thyroid ultrasound, serum thyroxine and TRAb, and clinical symptoms together informed the diagnoses. Cells are PBMCs isolated from more than 8.5 ml of fresh blood. Study-level findings and limits: Most clonotypes that expanded in the thyroid above 0.001 also showed up in blood.

The specimen sequenced was blood. The source of this sequence is a woman aged 18-29 years with Graves' hyperthyroidism. This chain joins TRBV6-1 and TRBJ1-4; D not resolved. As DNA, the CDR3 is TGTGCCAGCAGCCCCCCCGCTCACAGCAATGAAAAACTGTTTTTT. It translates to CASSPPAHSNEKLFF.